The clone carrying this T cell receptor beta chain was counted a single time. The data were taken from a study of blood T cell repertoires in COVID-19. Using immunoSEQ multiplex PCR, the repertoire was profiled, and TCRdb retains in-frame clones only, with some absent. The table has about 28,000 clones, about 85% seen once. J lost 8 bases, V lost 0 bases, and 16 bases had no gene match. CDR1 is LGHNT and CDR2 is FRNRAP in the germline V gene. The CDR3 consists of 18 residues. The sequenced sample consisted of peripheral blood. The chain couples TRBV12-5 to TRBJ2-3; 8 positions match TRBD1. This clonotype was obtained from a human donor in a cohort sampled during active COVID-19. The CDR3 DNA follows: TGTGCTAGTGGTTTGGTAAGGTTACAGGACAGGGTCATAGGTACGCAGTATTTT. It specifies CASGLVRLQDRVIGTQYF.